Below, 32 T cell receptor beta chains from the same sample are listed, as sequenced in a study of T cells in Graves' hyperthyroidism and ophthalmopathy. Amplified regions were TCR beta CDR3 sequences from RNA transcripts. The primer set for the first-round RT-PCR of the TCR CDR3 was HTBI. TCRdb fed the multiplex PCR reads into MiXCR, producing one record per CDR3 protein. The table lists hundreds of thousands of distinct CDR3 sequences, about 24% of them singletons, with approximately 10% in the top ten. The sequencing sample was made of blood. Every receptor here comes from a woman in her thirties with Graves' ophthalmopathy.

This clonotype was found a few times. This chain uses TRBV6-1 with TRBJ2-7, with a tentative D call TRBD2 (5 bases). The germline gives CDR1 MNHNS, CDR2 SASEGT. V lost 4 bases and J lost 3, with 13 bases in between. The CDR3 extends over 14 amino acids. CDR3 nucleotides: TGTGCCAGCAGTGTTAGGGAGATTCACTACGAGCAGTACTTC. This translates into CASSVREIHYEQYF.

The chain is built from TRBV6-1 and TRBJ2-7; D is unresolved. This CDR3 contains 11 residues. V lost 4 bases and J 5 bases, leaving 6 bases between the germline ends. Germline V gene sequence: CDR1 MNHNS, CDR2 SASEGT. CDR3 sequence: CASSGADEQYF. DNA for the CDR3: TGTGCCAGCAGTGGGGCGGACGAGCAGTACTTC.

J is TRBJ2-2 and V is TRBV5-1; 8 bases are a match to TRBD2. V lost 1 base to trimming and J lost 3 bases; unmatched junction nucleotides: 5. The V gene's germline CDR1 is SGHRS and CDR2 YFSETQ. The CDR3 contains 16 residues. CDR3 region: CASSLFAGGYTGELFF. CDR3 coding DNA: TGCGCCAGCAGCTTGTTTGCGGGGGGCTACACCGGGGAGCTGTTTTTT.

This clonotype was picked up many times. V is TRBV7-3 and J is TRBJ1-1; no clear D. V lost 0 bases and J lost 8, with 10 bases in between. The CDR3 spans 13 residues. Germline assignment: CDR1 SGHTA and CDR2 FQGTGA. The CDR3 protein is CASSLTPETEAFF. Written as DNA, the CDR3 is TGTGCCAGCAGCTTAACTCCGGAAACAGAAGCTTTCTTT.

CDR3 nucleotide sequence: TGTGCCAGCAGCACGTCCGGGACGGGAATCTACGAGCAGTACTTC. Residues: CASSTSGTGIYEQYF. The V gene is TRBV11-3, the J gene TRBJ2-7; D tentatively reads TRBD1 or TRBD2 (5 bases each). CDR1 is SGHNT, CDR2 YENEEA, per germline. The length of the CDR3 is 15 residues. V shed 5 bases and J shed 3 bases, with 17 bases lying between them.

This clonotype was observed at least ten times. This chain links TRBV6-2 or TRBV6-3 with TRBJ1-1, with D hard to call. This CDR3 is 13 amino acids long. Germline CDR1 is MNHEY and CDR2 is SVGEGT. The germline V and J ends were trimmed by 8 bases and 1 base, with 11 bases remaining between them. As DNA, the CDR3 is TGTGCCAGCCACAGCGGCTGGAACACTGAAGCTTTCTTT. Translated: CASHSGWNTEAFF.

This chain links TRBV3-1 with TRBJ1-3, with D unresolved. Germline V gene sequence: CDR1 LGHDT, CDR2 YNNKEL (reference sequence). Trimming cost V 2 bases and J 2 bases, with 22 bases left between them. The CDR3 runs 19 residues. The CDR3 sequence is CASSQRWADRRRAGNTIYF. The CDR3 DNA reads TGTGCCAGCAGCCAAAGGTGGGCGGACCGACGCCGAGCTGGAAACACCATATATTTT.

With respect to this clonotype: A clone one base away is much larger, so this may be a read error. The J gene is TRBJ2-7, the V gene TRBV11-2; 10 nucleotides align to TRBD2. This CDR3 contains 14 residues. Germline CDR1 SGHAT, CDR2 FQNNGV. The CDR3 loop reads CSSSSLAGKDEQYF. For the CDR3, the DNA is TGTTCCAGCAGCTCACTAGCGGGGAAGGACGAGCAGTACTTC.

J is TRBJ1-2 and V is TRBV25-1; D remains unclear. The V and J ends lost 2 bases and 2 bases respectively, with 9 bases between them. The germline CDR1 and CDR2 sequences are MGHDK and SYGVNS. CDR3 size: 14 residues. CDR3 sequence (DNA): TGTGCCAGCAGTGAACCAGGACGGAACTATGGCTACACCTTC. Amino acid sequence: CASSEPGRNYGYTF.

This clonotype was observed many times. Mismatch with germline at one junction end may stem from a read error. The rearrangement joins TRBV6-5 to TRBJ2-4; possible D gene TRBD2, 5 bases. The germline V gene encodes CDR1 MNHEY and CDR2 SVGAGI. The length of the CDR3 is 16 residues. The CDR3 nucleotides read TGTGCCAGCAGTTACGGGCTAGATCTAGCCAAAAACATTAAGTACTTC. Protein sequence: CASSYGLDLAKNIKYF.

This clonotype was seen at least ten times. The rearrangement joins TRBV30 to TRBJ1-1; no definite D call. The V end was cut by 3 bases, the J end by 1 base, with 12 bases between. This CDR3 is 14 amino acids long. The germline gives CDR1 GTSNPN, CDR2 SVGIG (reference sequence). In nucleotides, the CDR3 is TGTGCCTGGAGCCTATCGACCGCGAACACTGAAGCTTTCTTT. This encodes CAWSLSTANTEAFF.

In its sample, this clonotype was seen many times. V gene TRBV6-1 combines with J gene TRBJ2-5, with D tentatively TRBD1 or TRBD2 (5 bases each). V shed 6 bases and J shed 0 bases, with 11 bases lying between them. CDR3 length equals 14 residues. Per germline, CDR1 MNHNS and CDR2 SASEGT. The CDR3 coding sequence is TGTGCCAGCAGCCAGGGACGGAACCAAGAGACCCAGTACTTC. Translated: CASSQGRNQETQYF.

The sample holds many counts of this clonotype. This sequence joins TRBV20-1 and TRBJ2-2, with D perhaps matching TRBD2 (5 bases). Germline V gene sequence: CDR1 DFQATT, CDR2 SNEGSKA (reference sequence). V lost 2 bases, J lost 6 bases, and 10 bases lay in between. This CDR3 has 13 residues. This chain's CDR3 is CSARRAAAGELFF. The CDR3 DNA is TGCAGTGCTAGAAGAGCGGCCGCCGGGGAGCTGTTTTTT.

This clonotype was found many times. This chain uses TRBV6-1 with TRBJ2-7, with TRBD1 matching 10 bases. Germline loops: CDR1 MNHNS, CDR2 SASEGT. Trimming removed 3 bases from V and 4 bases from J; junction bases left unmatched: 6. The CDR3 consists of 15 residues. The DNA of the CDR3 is TGTGCCAGCAGTGAGACGAGGACAGGGGGTTACGAGCAGTACTTC. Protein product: CASSETRTGGYEQYF.

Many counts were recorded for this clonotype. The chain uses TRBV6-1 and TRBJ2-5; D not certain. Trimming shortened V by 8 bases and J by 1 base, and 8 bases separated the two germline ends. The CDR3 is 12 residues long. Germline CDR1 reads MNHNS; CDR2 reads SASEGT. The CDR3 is CASHRPQETQYF. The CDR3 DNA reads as TGTGCCAGCCACAGACCCCAAGAGACCCAGTACTTC.

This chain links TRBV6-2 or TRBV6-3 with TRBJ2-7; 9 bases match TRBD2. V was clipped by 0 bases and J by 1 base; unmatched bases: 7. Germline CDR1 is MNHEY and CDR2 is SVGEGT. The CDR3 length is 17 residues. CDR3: CASSYSLSGSASYEQYF. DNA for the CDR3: TGTGCCAGCAGTTACTCCCTTAGCGGGAGCGCGTCCTACGAGCAGTACTTC.

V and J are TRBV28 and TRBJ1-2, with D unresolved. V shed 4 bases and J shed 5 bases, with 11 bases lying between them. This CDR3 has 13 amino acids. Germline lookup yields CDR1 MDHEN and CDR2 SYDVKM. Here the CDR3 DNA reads TGTGCCAGCAGTTCCCCAAGAGGATATGGCTACACCTTC. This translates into CASSSPRGYGYTF.

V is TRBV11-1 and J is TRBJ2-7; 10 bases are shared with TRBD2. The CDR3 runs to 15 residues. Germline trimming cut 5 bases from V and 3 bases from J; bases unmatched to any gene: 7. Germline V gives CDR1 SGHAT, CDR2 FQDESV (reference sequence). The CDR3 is CASSLTSGVVYEQYF. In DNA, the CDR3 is TGTGCCAGCAGCCTCACTAGCGGGGTTGTCTACGAGCAGTACTTC.

The CDR3 sequence: CAASGQANTEAFF. As DNA, the CDR3 is TGTGCCGCGTCGGGACAGGCGAACACTGAAGCTTTCTTT. V is TRBV2 and J is TRBJ1-1, with 8 bases identical to TRBD1. The CDR3 is 13 amino acids. Germline V lookup: CDR1 SNHLY, CDR2 FYNNEI. V lost 11 bases and J lost 1; bases outside the gene matches: 6.

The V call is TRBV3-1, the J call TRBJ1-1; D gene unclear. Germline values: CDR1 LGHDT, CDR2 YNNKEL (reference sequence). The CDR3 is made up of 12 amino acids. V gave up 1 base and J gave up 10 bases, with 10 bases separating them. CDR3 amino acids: CASSQVSGGAFF. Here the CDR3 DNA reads TGTGCCAGCAGCCAAGTCTCCGGCGGAGCTTTCTTT.

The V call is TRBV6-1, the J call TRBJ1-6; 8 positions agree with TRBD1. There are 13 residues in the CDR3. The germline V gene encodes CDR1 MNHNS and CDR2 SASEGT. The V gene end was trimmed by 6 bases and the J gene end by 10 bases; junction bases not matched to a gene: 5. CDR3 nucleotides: TGTGCCAGCAGCGGACAGGGACGATCACCCCTCCACTTT. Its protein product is CASSGQGRSPLHF.

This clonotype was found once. As DNA, the CDR3 is TGTGCCAGCAGCCCCCAACCGGGACTAGCGGGGGGACTTGAGACCCAGTACTTC. Encoded protein: CASSPQPGLAGGLETQYF. The chain joins TRBV3-1 to TRBJ2-5, with TRBD2 identical over 15 bases. V trimming: 4 bases; J trimming: 5 bases; junction bases outside the gene matches: 11. CDR3 size: 18 residues. CDR1 LGHDT and CDR2 YNNKEL come from the germline V gene (reference sequence).

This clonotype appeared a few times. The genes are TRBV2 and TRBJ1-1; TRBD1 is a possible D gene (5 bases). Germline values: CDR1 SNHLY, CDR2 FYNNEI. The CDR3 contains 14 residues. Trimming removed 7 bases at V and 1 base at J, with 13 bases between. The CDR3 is CASIERGSNTEAFF. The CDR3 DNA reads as TGTGCCAGCATCGAACGGGGGTCGAACACTGAAGCTTTCTTT.

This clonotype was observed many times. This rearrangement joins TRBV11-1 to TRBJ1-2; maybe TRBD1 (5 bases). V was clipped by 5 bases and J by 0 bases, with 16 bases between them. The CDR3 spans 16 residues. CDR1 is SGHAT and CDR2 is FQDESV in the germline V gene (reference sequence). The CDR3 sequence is CASSHPLMTANYGYTF. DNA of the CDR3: TGTGCCAGCAGCCACCCTCTAATGACAGCTAACTATGGCTACACCTTC.

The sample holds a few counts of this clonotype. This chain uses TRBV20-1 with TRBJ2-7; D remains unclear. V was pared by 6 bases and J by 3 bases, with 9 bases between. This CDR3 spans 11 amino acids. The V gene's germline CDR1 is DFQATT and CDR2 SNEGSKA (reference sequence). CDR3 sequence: CSAVSNYEQYF. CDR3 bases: TGCAGTGCCGTCTCCAACTACGAGCAGTACTTC.

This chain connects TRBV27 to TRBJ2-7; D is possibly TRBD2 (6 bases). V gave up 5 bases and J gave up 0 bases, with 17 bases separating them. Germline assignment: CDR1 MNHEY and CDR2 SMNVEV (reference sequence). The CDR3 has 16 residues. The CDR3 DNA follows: TGTGCCAGCAGTCCCGGGGGTAGCGGATACTCCTACGAGCAGTACTTC. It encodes CASSPGGSGYSYEQYF.

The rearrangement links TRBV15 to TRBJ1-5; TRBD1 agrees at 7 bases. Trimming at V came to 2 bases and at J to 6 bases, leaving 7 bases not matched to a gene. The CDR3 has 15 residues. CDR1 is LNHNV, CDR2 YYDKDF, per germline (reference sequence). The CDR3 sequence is CATSRTRQGSQPQHF. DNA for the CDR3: TGTGCCACCAGCAGAACCCGACAGGGCAGTCAGCCCCAGCATTTT. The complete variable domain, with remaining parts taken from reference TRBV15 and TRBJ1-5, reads DAMVIQNPRYQVTQFGKPVTLSCSQTLNHNVMYWYQQKSSQAPKLLFHYYDKDFNNEADTPDNFQSRRPNTSFCFLDIRSPGLGDTAMYLCATSRTRQGSQPQHFGDGTRLSIL.

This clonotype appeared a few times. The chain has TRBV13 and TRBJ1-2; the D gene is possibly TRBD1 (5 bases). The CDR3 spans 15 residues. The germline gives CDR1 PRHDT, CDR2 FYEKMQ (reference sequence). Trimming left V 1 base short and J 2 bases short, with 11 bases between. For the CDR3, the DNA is TGTGCCAGCAGCTTAGTGGGGCAGGGCAACTATGGCTACACCTTC. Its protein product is CASSLVGQGNYGYTF.

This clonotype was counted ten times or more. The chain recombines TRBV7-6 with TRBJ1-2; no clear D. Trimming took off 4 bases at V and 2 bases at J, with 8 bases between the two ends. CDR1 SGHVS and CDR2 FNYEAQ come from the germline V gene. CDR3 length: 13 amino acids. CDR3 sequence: CASSSSRNYGYTF. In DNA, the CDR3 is TGTGCCAGCAGCTCTTCGAGGAACTATGGCTACACCTTC.

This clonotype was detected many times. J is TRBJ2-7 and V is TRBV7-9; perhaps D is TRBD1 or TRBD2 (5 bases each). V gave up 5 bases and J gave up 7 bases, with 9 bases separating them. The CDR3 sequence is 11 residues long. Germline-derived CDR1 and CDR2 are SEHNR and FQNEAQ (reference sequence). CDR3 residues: CASSQRTEQYF. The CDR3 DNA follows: TGTGCCAGCAGCCAGCGGACAGAGCAGTACTTC.

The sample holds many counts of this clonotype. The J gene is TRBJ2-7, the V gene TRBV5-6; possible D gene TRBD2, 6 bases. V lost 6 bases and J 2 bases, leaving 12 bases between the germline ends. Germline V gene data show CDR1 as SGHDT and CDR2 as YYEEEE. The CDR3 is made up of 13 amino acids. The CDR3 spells CASTAGGTYEQYF. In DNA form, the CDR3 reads TGTGCCAGCACAGCGGGCGGGACCTACGAGCAGTACTTC. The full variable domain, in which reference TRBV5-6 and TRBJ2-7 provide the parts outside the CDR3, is DAGVTQSPTHLIKTRGQQVTLRCSPKSGHDTVSWYQQALGQGPQFIFQYYEEEERQRGNFPDRFSGHQFPNYSSELNVNALLLGDSALYLCASTAGGTYEQYFGPGTRLTVT.

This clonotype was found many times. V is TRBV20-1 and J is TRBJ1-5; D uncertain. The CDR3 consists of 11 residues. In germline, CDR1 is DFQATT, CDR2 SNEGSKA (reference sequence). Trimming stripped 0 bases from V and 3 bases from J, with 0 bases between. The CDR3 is CSARDNQPQHF. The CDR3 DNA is TGCAGTGCTAGAGACAATCAGCCCCAGCATTTT.